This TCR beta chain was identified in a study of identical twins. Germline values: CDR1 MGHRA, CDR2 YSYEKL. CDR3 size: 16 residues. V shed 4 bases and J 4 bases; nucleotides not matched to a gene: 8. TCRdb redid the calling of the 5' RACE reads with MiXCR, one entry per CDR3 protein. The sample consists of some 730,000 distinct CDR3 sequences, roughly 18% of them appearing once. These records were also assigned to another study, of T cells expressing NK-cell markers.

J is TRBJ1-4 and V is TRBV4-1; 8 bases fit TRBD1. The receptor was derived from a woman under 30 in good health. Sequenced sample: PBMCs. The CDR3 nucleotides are TGCGCCAGCAGCCCCATTGGGACAGGCGTTAATGAAAAACTGTTTTTT. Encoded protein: CASSPIGTGVNEKLFF.